This TCR beta chain originates from a study of cytomegalovirus exposure and HLA in healthy donors. As for the study in general: Per a later analysis, the 666 first-cohort and 120 validation repertoires shared one platform.

On this clone itself: Its antigen is not known.

Method: immunoSEQ multiplex PCR; TCRdb's copy keeps in-frame clones and lacks some. The sample contains about 110,000 clones, approximately 89% of which appear only once. Germline V gives CDR1 MDHEN, CDR2 SYDVKM. This CDR3 is 16 amino acids long. V shed 3 bases and J shed 1 base, with 15 bases lying between them. Study-wide results and caveats: Some TCR beta chains (164 of them) were listed as cytomegalovirus-associated. Most observed TCR sequences were rare, whereas some public TCRs were detected in many donors. A subsequent analysis found that TCR clusters from the first cohort also tended to co-occur in the 120 validation repertoires, with about 95% of cluster scores above 0.

The TCR originated in a woman aged 18-35 years in good health and CMV-seronegative. This sequence joins TRBV28 and TRBJ1-1; maybe TRBD1 (5 bases). Material for sequencing was PBMCs. The CDR3, as DNA: TGTGCCAGCAGTTTCCCGGCGGGGGGAAAGAACACTGAAGCTTTCTTT. Amino acids: CASSFPAGGKNTEAFF.